A selection of T cell receptor beta chains follows, all from one sample in a study of CD8 T cells in Susac syndrome. Using its own MiXCR run on the immunoSEQ multiplex PCR reads, TCRdb lists one record per CDR3 protein. Of some 260,000 distinct CDR3 sequences in the sample, more than 75% were seen once. The sequencing input was CD8+ T cells from PBMCs. The source is a human donor with multiple sclerosis. The CDR3 runs from the conserved cysteine through the conserved F or W. Fields, in order: CDR3 protein, CDR3 DNA, clone size, D gene, J gene, CDR3 length, V gene. A D gene is named only where the DNA matches it firmly. Where a row states a size, it is once, few, many or the class of an expanded clone; other rows omit it.

cdr3_aa: CASSPDPDWGQPQHF
cdr3_nt: TGTGCCAGCAGCCCAGACCCGGACTGGGGTCAGCCCCAGCATTTT
clone_size: .
d_call: .
j_call: TRBJ1-5
cdr3_length: 15
v_call: TRBV5-6

cdr3_aa: CASSSVPRVDGYEQYF
cdr3_nt: TGCGCCAGCAGTTCAGTGCCCAGGGTCGATGGGTACGAGCAGTACTTC
clone_size: .
d_call: .
j_call: TRBJ2-7
cdr3_length: 16
v_call: TRBV5-1

cdr3_aa: CASSPSRTGYNEQFF
cdr3_nt: TGTGCCAGCAGTCCGTCCCGGACAGGTTACAATGAGCAGTTCTTC
clone_size: .
d_call: TRBD1
j_call: TRBJ2-1
cdr3_length: 15
v_call: TRBV27

cdr3_aa: CATRDWGAGETQYF
cdr3_nt: TGTGCCACTAGAGATTGGGGGGCGGGGGAGACCCAGTACTTC
clone_size: few
d_call: .
j_call: TRBJ2-5
cdr3_length: 14
v_call: TRBV15

cdr3_aa: CSVLDRGLAGGPMGELFF
cdr3_nt: TGCAGCGTGTTGGACAGGGGACTAGCGGGAGGACCCATGGGGGAGCTGTTTTTT
clone_size: .
d_call: TRBD2
j_call: TRBJ2-2
cdr3_length: 18
v_call: TRBV29-1

cdr3_aa: CASSLLARGNQPQHF
cdr3_nt: TGTGCCAGCAGTTTATTAGCCAGAGGCAATCAGCCCCAGCATTTT
clone_size: once
d_call: .
j_call: TRBJ1-5
cdr3_length: 15
v_call: TRBV27

cdr3_aa: CSARGTTEGYGYTF
cdr3_nt: TGCAGTGCTAGAGGTACAACGGAGGGGTATGGCTACACCTTC
clone_size: .
d_call: .
j_call: TRBJ1-2
cdr3_length: 14
v_call: TRBV20-1

cdr3_aa: CASSYSGSTDTQYF
cdr3_nt: TGTGCCAGCAGTTACTCGGGATCCACAGATACGCAGTATTTT
clone_size: .
d_call: .
j_call: TRBJ2-3
cdr3_length: 14
v_call: TRBV6-5

cdr3_aa: CASSYPPGELFF
cdr3_nt: TGTGCCAGCAGCTACCCACCCGGGGAGCTGTTTTTT
clone_size: .
d_call: .
j_call: TRBJ2-2
cdr3_length: 12
v_call: TRBV5-6

cdr3_aa: CASSLGKLFF
cdr3_nt: TGTGCCAGCAGTCTCGGAAAACTGTTTTTT
clone_size: .
d_call: .
j_call: TRBJ1-4
cdr3_length: 10
v_call: TRBV6-5

cdr3_aa: CASSFPVAGESPDNEQFF
cdr3_nt: TGTGCCAGCAGCTTTCCCGTTGCAGGGGAGTCTCCCGACAATGAGCAGTTCTTC
clone_size: .
d_call: .
j_call: TRBJ2-1
cdr3_length: 18
v_call: TRBV11-2

cdr3_aa: CASSSTSGGYYEQYF
cdr3_nt: TGTGCCAGCAGTTCCACTTCTGGCGGTTACTACGAGCAGTACTTC
clone_size: .
d_call: .
j_call: TRBJ2-7
cdr3_length: 15
v_call: TRBV27

cdr3_aa: CASMDGREKLFF
cdr3_nt: TGCGCCAGCATGGACGGTCGTGAAAAACTGTTTTTT
clone_size: once
d_call: .
j_call: TRBJ1-4
cdr3_length: 12
v_call: TRBV5-1

cdr3_aa: CASSLQVRDEKLFF
cdr3_nt: TGCGCCAGCAGCCTACAGGTCCGCGATGAAAAACTGTTTTTT
clone_size: .
d_call: .
j_call: TRBJ1-4
cdr3_length: 14
v_call: TRBV4-1

cdr3_aa: CASPGRNTEAFF
cdr3_nt: TGTGCCAGCCCTGGACGCAACACTGAAGCTTTCTTT
clone_size: .
d_call: .
j_call: TRBJ1-1
cdr3_length: 12
v_call: TRBV2

cdr3_aa: CASSLARAGTEAFF
cdr3_nt: TGTGCCAGCAGTTTAGCCAGGGCGGGCACTGAAGCTTTCTTT
clone_size: .
d_call: .
j_call: TRBJ1-1
cdr3_length: 14
v_call: TRBV27

cdr3_aa: CASSQEGRGPTGELFF
cdr3_nt: TGCGCCAGCAGCCAAGAAGGCAGGGGGCCCACCGGGGAGCTGTTTTTT
clone_size: .
d_call: TRBD1
j_call: TRBJ2-2
cdr3_length: 16
v_call: TRBV4-1

cdr3_aa: CASRRTGNTEAFF
cdr3_nt: TGTGCCAGCCGCAGGACGGGGAACACTGAAGCTTTCTTT
clone_size: few
d_call: .
j_call: TRBJ1-1
cdr3_length: 13
v_call: TRBV2

cdr3_aa: CASSGARLISPTNEKLFF
cdr3_nt: TGTGCCAGCAGCGGCGCGAGGTTAATCAGTCCAACTAATGAAAAACTGTTTTTT
clone_size: .
d_call: .
j_call: TRBJ1-4
cdr3_length: 18
v_call: TRBV7-8

cdr3_aa: CATSRVRERIDTQYF
cdr3_nt: TGTGCCACCAGCAGAGTACGGGAGAGAATAGATACGCAGTATTTT
clone_size: .
d_call: .
j_call: TRBJ2-3
cdr3_length: 15
v_call: TRBV15

cdr3_aa: CASVEFSYEQYF
cdr3_nt: TGTGCCAGCGTTGAGTTCTCCTACGAGCAGTACTTC
clone_size: once
d_call: .
j_call: TRBJ2-7
cdr3_length: 12
v_call: TRBV2

cdr3_aa: CASSFGIPTYNEQFF
cdr3_nt: TGTGCCAGCAGTTTTGGTATCCCCACCTACAATGAGCAGTTCTTC
clone_size: .
d_call: .
j_call: TRBJ2-1
cdr3_length: 15
v_call: TRBV27

cdr3_aa: CASSPPVGLPNNGYTF
cdr3_nt: TGTGCCAGCTCACCACCGGTAGGCCTGCCGAATAATGGCTACACCTTC
clone_size: few
d_call: .
j_call: TRBJ1-2
cdr3_length: 16
v_call: TRBV18

cdr3_aa: CASRAERARPGELFF
cdr3_nt: TGTGCCAGCAGGGCAGAGCGGGCTAGGCCCGGGGAGCTGTTTTTT
clone_size: .
d_call: .
j_call: TRBJ2-2
cdr3_length: 15
v_call: TRBV27

cdr3_aa: CASSLQDLYNEQFF
cdr3_nt: TGTGCCAGCAGTTTACAGGACCTGTACAATGAGCAGTTCTTC
clone_size: once
d_call: .
j_call: TRBJ2-1
cdr3_length: 14
v_call: TRBV12-3/TRBV12-4

cdr3_aa: CSATLGGREKNEQFF
cdr3_nt: TGCAGTGCTACCCTAGGAGGGCGGGAGAAAAATGAGCAGTTCTTC
clone_size: .
d_call: TRBD2
j_call: TRBJ2-1
cdr3_length: 15
v_call: TRBV20-1

cdr3_aa: CASSLEGNEQFF
cdr3_nt: TGTGCCAGCAGCTTAGAGGGGAATGAGCAGTTCTTC
clone_size: many
d_call: .
j_call: TRBJ2-1
cdr3_length: 12
v_call: TRBV7-9

cdr3_aa: CASSFDQDGDIETQYF
cdr3_nt: TGTGCCAGCAGCTTTGATCAGGACGGTGATATCGAGACCCAGTACTTC
clone_size: .
d_call: .
j_call: TRBJ2-5
cdr3_length: 16
v_call: TRBV5-4

cdr3_aa: CATSRGRTGAYEQYF
cdr3_nt: TGTGCCACCAGCAGAGGAAGGACAGGAGCCTACGAGCAGTACTTC
clone_size: .
d_call: TRBD1
j_call: TRBJ2-7
cdr3_length: 15
v_call: TRBV15

cdr3_aa: CASSSPEAFF
cdr3_nt: TGTGCCAGCAGCTCCCCTGAAGCTTTCTTT
clone_size: .
d_call: .
j_call: TRBJ1-1
cdr3_length: 10
v_call: TRBV7-9

cdr3_aa: CASGRAGEGTDTQYF
cdr3_nt: TGTGCCAGCGGACGAGCGGGAGAGGGCACAGATACGCAGTATTTT
clone_size: .
d_call: TRBD2
j_call: TRBJ2-3
cdr3_length: 15
v_call: TRBV9

cdr3_aa: CASSQDWPAGESRGYEQYF
cdr3_nt: TGCGCCAGCAGCCAAGATTGGCCAGCGGGAGAAAGTAGGGGATACGAGCAGTACTTC
clone_size: .
d_call: TRBD2
j_call: TRBJ2-7
cdr3_length: 19
v_call: TRBV4-1

cdr3_aa: CASSPLAGAKYEQFF
cdr3_nt: TGTGCCAGCAGCCCTCTAGCGGGAGCTAAGTATGAGCAGTTCTTC
clone_size: few
d_call: TRBD2
j_call: TRBJ2-1
cdr3_length: 15
v_call: TRBV6-1

cdr3_aa: CASSFSSGGSYNEQFF
cdr3_nt: TGTGCCAGCAGTTTCTCTAGCGGGGGATCCTACAATGAGCAGTTCTTC
clone_size: .
d_call: TRBD2
j_call: TRBJ2-1
cdr3_length: 16
v_call: TRBV6-5

cdr3_aa: CASSDNTGGNYGYTF
cdr3_nt: TGTGCCAGCAGCGACAATACAGGGGGCAACTATGGCTACACCTTC
clone_size: .
d_call: TRBD1
j_call: TRBJ1-2
cdr3_length: 15
v_call: TRBV9

cdr3_aa: CASSLSPLDRNTGELFF
cdr3_nt: TGTGCCAGCAGTTTATCTCCTTTGGACAGGAACACCGGGGAGCTGTTTTTT
clone_size: once
d_call: .
j_call: TRBJ2-2
cdr3_length: 17
v_call: TRBV28

cdr3_aa: CASSLSRHRGQSYNEQFF
cdr3_nt: TGTGCCAGCAGCCTCTCTCGACACAGGGGACAGTCCTACAATGAGCAGTTCTTC
clone_size: .
d_call: TRBD1
j_call: TRBJ2-1
cdr3_length: 18
v_call: TRBV9

cdr3_aa: CASSQGVVDEQYF
cdr3_nt: TGTGCCAGCAGCCAGGGGGTGGTCGACGAGCAGTACTTC
clone_size: once
d_call: TRBD1
j_call: TRBJ2-7
cdr3_length: 13
v_call: TRBV2

cdr3_aa: CASRGSQGDGYTF
cdr3_nt: TGTGCCAGTCGTGGATCCCAGGGTGATGGCTACACCTTC
clone_size: .
d_call: .
j_call: TRBJ1-2
cdr3_length: 13
v_call: TRBV19

cdr3_aa: CASSWESNYGYTF
cdr3_nt: TGTGCCAGCAGTTGGGAGTCTAACTATGGCTACACCTTC
clone_size: .
d_call: .
j_call: TRBJ1-2
cdr3_length: 13
v_call: TRBV25-1

cdr3_aa: CSARPPGRADVEQYF
cdr3_nt: TGCAGTGCGCGCCCACCGGGACGCGCAGACGTGGAGCAGTACTTC
clone_size: .
d_call: .
j_call: TRBJ2-7
cdr3_length: 15
v_call: TRBV20-1

cdr3_aa: CSAWGGLVTDTQYF
cdr3_nt: TGCAGTGCTTGGGGAGGACTAGTAACAGATACGCAGTATTTT
clone_size: .
d_call: TRBD2
j_call: TRBJ2-3
cdr3_length: 14
v_call: TRBV20-1

cdr3_aa: CASGADQFF
cdr3_nt: TGTGCCAGCGGGGCAGACCAGTTCTTC
clone_size: .
d_call: .
j_call: TRBJ2-1
cdr3_length: 9
v_call: TRBV9

cdr3_aa: CASSYSVGLVDKETQYF
cdr3_nt: TGTGCCAGCAGTTACTCGGTGGGACTAGTCGACAAAGAGACCCAGTACTTC
clone_size: .
d_call: TRBD2
j_call: TRBJ2-5
cdr3_length: 17
v_call: TRBV6-2/TRBV6-3

cdr3_aa: CASSPDRRGRDGYTF
cdr3_nt: TGTGCCAGCAGCCCCGACAGAAGGGGGCGTGATGGCTACACCTTC
clone_size: .
d_call: TRBD1
j_call: TRBJ1-2
cdr3_length: 15
v_call: TRBV11-1

cdr3_aa: CASSFRLGVKEKLFF
cdr3_nt: TGTGCCAGCAGTTTTAGGTTGGGGGTTAAGGAAAAACTGTTTTTT
clone_size: .
d_call: .
j_call: TRBJ1-4
cdr3_length: 15
v_call: TRBV28

cdr3_aa: CASSAQLAENYNEQFF
cdr3_nt: TGTGCCAGTAGTGCCCAGCTAGCGGAAAATTACAATGAGCAGTTCTTC
clone_size: .
d_call: TRBD2
j_call: TRBJ2-1
cdr3_length: 16
v_call: TRBV19

cdr3_aa: CSAKDRAVTEAFF
cdr3_nt: TGCAGTGCAAAAGACAGAGCGGTCACTGAAGCTTTCTTT
clone_size: .
d_call: .
j_call: TRBJ1-1
cdr3_length: 13
v_call: TRBV20-1

cdr3_aa: CSARDLWENEQFF
cdr3_nt: TGCAGTGCTAGAGATCTCTGGGAGAATGAGCAGTTCTTC
clone_size: .
d_call: .
j_call: TRBJ2-1
cdr3_length: 13
v_call: TRBV20-1

cdr3_aa: CASSPGRGPGANVLTF
cdr3_nt: TGTGCCAGCAGTCCCGGACGGGGCCCTGGGGCCAACGTCCTGACTTTC
clone_size: .
d_call: .
j_call: TRBJ2-6
cdr3_length: 16
v_call: TRBV12-3/TRBV12-4

cdr3_aa: CSAPNERGRSAPRYNEQFF
cdr3_nt: TGCAGTGCTCCCAATGAAAGGGGGCGATCTGCCCCCCGATACAATGAGCAGTTCTTC
clone_size: once
d_call: TRBD1
j_call: TRBJ2-1
cdr3_length: 19
v_call: TRBV20-1